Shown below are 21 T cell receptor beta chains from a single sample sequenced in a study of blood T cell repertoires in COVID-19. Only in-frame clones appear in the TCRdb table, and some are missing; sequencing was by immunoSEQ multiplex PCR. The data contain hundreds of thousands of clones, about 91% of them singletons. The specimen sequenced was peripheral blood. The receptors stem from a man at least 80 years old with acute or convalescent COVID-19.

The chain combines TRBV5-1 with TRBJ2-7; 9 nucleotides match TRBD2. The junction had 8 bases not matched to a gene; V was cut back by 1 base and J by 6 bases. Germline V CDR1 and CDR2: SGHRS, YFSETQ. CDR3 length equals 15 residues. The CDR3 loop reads CASSLLSGSMGEQYF. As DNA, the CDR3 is TGCGCCAGCAGCTTGCTTAGCGGGAGTATGGGCGAGCAGTACTTC.

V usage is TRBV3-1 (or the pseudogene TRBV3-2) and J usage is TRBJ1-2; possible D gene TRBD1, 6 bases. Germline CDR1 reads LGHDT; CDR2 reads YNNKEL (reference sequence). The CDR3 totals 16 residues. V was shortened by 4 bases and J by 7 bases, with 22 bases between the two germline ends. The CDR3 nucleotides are TGTGCCAGCAGCCCGGGGGGCGAGAGGGGCGCCGGTGGCTACACCTTC. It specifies CASSPGGERGAGGYTF.

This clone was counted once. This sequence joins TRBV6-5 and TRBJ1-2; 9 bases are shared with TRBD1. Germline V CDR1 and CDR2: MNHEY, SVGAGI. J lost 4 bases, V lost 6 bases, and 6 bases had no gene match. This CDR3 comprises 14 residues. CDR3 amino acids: CASSLEGQGYGYTF. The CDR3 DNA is TGTGCCAGCAGCCTAGAGGGACAGGGCTATGGCTACACCTTC.

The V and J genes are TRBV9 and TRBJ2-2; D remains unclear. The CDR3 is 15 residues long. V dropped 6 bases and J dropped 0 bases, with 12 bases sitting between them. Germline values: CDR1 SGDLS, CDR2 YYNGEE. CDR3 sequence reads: CASTLSLTNTGELFF. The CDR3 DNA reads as TGTGCCAGCACCCTGTCACTGACGAACACCGGGGAGCTGTTTTTT.

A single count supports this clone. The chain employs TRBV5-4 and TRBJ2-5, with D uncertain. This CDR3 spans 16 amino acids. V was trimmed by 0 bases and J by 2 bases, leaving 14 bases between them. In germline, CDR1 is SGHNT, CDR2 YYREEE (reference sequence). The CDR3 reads CASSLGAASVQETQYF. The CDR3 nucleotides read TGTGCCAGCAGCTTGGGGGCCGCGTCAGTACAAGAGACCCAGTACTTC.

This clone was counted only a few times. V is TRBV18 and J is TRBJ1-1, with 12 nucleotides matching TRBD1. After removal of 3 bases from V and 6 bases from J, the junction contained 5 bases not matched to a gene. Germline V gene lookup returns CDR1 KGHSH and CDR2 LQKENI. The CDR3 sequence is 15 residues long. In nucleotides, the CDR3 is TGTGCCAGCTCACCGGGACAGGGGGCCTTCGCTGAAGCTTTCTTT. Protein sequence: CASSPGQGAFAEAFF.

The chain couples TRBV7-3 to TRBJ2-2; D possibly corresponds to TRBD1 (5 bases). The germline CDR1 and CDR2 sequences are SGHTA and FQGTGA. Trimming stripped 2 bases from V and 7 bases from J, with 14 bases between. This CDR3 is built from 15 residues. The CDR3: CASSLVQGAIGELFF. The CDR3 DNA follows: TGTGCCAGCAGCTTAGTCCAGGGTGCGATCGGGGAGCTGTTTTTT.

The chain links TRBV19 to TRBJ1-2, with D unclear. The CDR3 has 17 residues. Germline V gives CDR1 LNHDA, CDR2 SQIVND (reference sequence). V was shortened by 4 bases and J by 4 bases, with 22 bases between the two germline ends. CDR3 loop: CASSTHQFRDLGYGYTF. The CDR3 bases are TGTGCCAGTAGTACTCACCAGTTCCGGGATCTTGGCTATGGCTACACCTTC.

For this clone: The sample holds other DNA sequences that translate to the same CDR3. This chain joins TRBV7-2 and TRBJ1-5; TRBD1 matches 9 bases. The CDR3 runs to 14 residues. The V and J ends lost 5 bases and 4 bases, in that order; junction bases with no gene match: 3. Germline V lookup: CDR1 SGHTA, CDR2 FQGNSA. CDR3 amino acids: CASSPDRGNQPQHF. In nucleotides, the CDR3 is TGTGCCAGCAGCCCGGACAGGGGTAATCAGCCCCAGCATTTT.

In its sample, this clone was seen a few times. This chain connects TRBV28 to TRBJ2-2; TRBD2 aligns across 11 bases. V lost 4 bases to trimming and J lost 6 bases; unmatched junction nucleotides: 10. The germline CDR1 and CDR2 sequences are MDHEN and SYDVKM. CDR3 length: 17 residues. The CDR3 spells CASSYYGTSGSPGELFF. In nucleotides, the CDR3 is TGTGCCAGCAGTTATTACGGGACTAGCGGCTCACCCGGGGAGCTGTTTTTT.

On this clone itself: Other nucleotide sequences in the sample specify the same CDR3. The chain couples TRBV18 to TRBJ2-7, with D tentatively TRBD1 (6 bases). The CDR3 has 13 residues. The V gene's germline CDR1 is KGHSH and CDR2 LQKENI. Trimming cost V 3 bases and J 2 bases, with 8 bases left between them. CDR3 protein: CASSPQGTYEQYF. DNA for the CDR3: TGTGCCAGCTCACCCCAGGGGACCTACGAGCAGTACTTC.

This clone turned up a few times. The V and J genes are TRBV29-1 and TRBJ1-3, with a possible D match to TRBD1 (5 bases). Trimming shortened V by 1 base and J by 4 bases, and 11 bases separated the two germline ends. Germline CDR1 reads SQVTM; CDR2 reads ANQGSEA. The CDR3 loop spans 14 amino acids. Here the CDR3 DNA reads TGCAGCGTTGAAGTCGGGGGATCGGGAAACACCATATATTTT. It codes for CSVEVGGSGNTIYF.

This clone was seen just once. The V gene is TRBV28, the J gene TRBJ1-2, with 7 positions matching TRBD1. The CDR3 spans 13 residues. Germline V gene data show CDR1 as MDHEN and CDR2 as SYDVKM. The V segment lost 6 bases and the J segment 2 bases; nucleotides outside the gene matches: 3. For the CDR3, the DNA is TGTGCCAGCAGCGACAGGGAGAACTATGGCTACACCTTC. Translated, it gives CASSDRENYGYTF.

The CDR3 region has the DNA TGTGCCAGCAGCCCCTCGGCGGGAGTTTACAATGAGCAGTTCTTC. This translates into CASSPSAGVYNEQFF. This sequence joins TRBV11-3 and TRBJ2-1, with TRBD2 matching 7 bases. Trimming took 5 bases from V and 4 from J; bases not matched to a gene: 8. This CDR3 is built from 15 residues. The germline gives CDR1 SGHNT, CDR2 YENEEA.

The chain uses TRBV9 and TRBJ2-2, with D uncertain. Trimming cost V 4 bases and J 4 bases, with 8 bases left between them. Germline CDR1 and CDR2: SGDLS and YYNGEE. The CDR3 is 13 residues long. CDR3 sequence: CASSLEATGELFF. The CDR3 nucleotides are TGTGCCAGCAGCCTCGAAGCCACCGGGGAGCTGTTTTTT.

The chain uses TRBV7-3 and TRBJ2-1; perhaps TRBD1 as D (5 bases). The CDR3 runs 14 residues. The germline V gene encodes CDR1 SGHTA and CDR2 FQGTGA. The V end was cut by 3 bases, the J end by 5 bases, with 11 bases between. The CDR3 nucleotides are TGTGCCAGCAGCTTGGGGCCGGCGAACAATGAGCAGTTCTTC. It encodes CASSLGPANNEQFF.

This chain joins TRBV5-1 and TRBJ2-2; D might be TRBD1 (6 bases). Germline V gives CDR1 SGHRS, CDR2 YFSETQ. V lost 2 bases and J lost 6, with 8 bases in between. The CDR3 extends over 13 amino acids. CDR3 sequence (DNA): TGCGCCAGCAGCTTCAGGGGTTCCGGGGAGCTGTTTTTT. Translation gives CASSFRGSGELFF.

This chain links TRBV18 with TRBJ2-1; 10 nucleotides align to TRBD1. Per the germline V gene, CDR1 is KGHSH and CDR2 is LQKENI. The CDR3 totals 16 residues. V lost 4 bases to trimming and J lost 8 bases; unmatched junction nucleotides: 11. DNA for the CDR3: TGTGCCAGCTCACTACCCAGAGGACAGGGGGTTGATGAGCAGTTCTTC. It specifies CASSLPRGQGVDEQFF.

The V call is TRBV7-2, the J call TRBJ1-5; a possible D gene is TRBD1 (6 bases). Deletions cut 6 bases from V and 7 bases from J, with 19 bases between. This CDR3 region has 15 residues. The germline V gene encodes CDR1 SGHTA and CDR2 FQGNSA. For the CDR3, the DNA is TGTGCCAGCAGTCCGAACCGGGGGGCGAAGCAGCCCCAGCATTTT. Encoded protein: CASSPNRGAKQPQHF. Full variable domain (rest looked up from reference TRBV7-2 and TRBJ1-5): GAGVSQSPSNKVTEKGKDVELRCDPISGHTALYWYRQSLGQGLEFLIYFQGNSAPDKSGLPSDRFSAERTGGSVSTLTIQRTQQEDSAVYLCASSPNRGAKQPQHFGDGTRLSIL.

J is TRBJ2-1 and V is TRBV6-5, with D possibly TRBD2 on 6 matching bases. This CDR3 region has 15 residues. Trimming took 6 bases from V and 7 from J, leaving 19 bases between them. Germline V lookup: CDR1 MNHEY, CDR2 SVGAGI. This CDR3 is CASRPGDPGGNEQFF. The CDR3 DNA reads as TGTGCCAGCAGGCCGGGAGACCCCGGGGGAAATGAGCAGTTCTTC.

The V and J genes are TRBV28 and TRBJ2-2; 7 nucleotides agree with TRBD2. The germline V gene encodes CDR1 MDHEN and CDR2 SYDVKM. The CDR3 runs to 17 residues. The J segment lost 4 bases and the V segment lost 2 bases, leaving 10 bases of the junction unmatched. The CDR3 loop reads CASSLLSGTPRTGELFF. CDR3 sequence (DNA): TGTGCCAGCAGTTTACTGAGCGGGACCCCTCGCACCGGGGAGCTGTTTTTT.